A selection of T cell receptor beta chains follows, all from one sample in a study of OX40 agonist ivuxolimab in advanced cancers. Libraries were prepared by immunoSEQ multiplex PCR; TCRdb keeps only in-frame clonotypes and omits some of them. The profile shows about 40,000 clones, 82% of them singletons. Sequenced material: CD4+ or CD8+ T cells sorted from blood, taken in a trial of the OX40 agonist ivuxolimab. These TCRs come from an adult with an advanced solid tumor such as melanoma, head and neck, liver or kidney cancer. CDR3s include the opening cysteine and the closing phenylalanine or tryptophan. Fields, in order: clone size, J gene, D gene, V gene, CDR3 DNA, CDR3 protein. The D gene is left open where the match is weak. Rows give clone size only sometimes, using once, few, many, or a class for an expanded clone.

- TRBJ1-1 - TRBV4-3 TGCGCCAGCAGCCAAAGGTGGGCGTTGAACACTGAAGCTTTCTTT CASSQRWALNTEAFF
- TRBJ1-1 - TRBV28 TGTGCCAGCAGTCCGATGGACAGACCGAACACTGAAGCTTTCTTT CASSPMDRPNTEAFF
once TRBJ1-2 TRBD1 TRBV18 TGTGCCAGCTCACCTGGGACAGCTAACTATGGCTACACCTTC CASSPGTANYGYTF
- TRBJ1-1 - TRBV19 TGTGCCAGTAGTACCACCCTCCACACTGAAGCTTTCTTT CASSTTLHTEAFF
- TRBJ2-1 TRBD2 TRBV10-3 TGTGCCATCAGTGAGAAGGGGCTAGCGGACAATGAGCAGTTCTTC CAISEKGLADNEQFF
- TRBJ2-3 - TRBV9 TGTGCCAGCAGCGCCGGTGGGACGTCCTCCAGAGATACGCAGTATTTT CASSAGGTSSRDTQYF
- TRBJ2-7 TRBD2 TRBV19 TGTGCCAGTAGTATCTCCGGGGGGGATTACGAGCAGTACTTC CASSISGGDYEQYF
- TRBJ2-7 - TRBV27 TGTGCCAGCAGTTCCCCTCTCCGAGAGCAGTACTTC CASSSPLREQYF
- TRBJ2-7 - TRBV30 TGTGCCTGGTTTGGTATCTTAGGAACCCTAAACGAGCAGTACTTC CAWFGILGTLNEQYF
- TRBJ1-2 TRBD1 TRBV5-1 TGCGCCAGCAGCCCCGGGACAGCAGGCTATGGCTACACCTTC CASSPGTAGYGYTF